The source of this TCR beta chain is a study of regulatory and conventional T cells in RAG deficiency. Points from the study as a whole: Omenn patients showed >80% Treg-Tconv overlap and shorter CDR3 lengths.

As regards this clone: Its antigen is undetermined. Germline and junction disagree at one end, which may indicate a read error.

Genomic DNA came from blood regulatory T cells gated CD4+ CD25-high CD127-low. The assay was immunoSEQ multiplex PCR, and TCRdb's table has in-frame clones only and misses some. Of some 28,000 clones detected, about 93% appear once; the ten largest clones hold roughly 0.74%. Germline CDR1 reads SGHTA; CDR2 reads FQGNSA. The CDR3 loop spans 18 amino acids. These sequences were also reported in another study, on regulatory T cells. As that study records: Primers: 52 TRBV forward and 13 TRBJ reverse. In patients, unique TRB V-J pairs were restricted and V/J usage skewed, especially in Tregs.

Sequenced sample: Tregs sorted from blood. This receptor was taken from a human donor in good health. This chain joins TRBV7-2 and TRBJ1-6; TRBD1 matches at 11 bases. The CDR3 loop reads CVSSLGQGARLVNSPLHF. CDR3 nucleotide sequence: TGTGTCAGCAGCCTTGGACAGGGGGCGAGATTGGTGAATTCACCCCTCCACTTT.